Listed below are T cell receptor beta chains from one sample, sequenced in a study of T cell responses to AZD1222 COVID-19 vaccine. The assay was immunoSEQ multiplex PCR, and TCRdb's table has in-frame clones only and misses some. The sample includes about 120,000 clones, about 90% seen only once; the top ten take around 7.2%. Specimen: peripheral blood, collected on day 0 of AZD1222 vaccination. All receptors come from an adult in good health. The CDR3 runs from the conserved cysteine through the conserved F or W. A D gene is named only where the DNA matches it firmly.

D gene | V gene | CDR3 protein
. | TRBV15 | CATSRDPGEAYGYTF
TRBD1 | TRBV19 | CASSMTGFTEAFF
. | TRBV18 | CASSPGTANTEAFF
TRBD1 | TRBV15 | CATSSETGTRTEAFF
TRBD1 | TRBV4-1 | CASSQTGTDIDYGYTF
. | TRBV4-1 | CASSQDREADTQYF
TRBD2 | TRBV24-1 | CATSGLAGTSYEQYF
. | TRBV18 | CASSGPGPPDTQYF
. | TRBV21-1 | CASSKESETQYF
TRBD2 | TRBV5-4 | CASSSQGSGGARNIQYF
TRBD2 | TRBV9 | CASSVALAGDHYNEQFF
. | TRBV19 | CASSTRDTTVEQYF
. | TRBV9 | CASSVGLGRATNEKLFF
. | TRBV18 | CASSPAGGGGPGANVLTF
TRBD2 | TRBV3-1/TRBV3-2 | CASSSRLSGRWDTQYF
TRBD1 | TRBV7-8 | CASSPTTGTLVYNEQFF
. | TRBV12-3/TRBV12-4 | CASVQYMNTEAFF
. | TRBV20-1 | CSARVPPEAFF
TRBD1 | TRBV3-1/TRBV3-2 | CASSLGQGYSNQPQHF
TRBD2 | TRBV15 | CATSRGGGTSYEQYF
TRBD1 | TRBV7-8 | CASSVTPWDSILNQPQHF
TRBD2 | TRBV7-2 | CASSSRRLAGDNEQFF
. | TRBV18 | CASSPNSREGNTEAFF
. | TRBV7-2 | CASSFGPTDTQYF
. | TRBV3-1/TRBV3-2 | CASSQGTGTLNQPQHF
. | TRBV29-1 | CSVGNGGDQPQHF
. | TRBV9 | CASSGPRGGTQYF
. | TRBV5-4 | CASSDDSYEQYF
. | TRBV10-3 | CAISETQGRGPYEQYF
. | TRBV11-2 | CASSLGERGTQYF
. | TRBV29-1 | CSVGNPNTGELFF
. | TRBV7-8 | CASFTGFPYEQYF
TRBD1 | TRBV28 | CASQTPDRYGYTF
. | TRBV19 | CASSTMDFGGSDTQYF
. | TRBV28 | CASSLRNEQFF
TRBD1 | TRBV14 | CASSRSGGYEQYF
. | TRBV30 | CAWNRAPGDRWEQYF
. | TRBV15 | CATSSGTGAYNEQFF
. | TRBV28 | CASSLASLNQPQHF
. | TRBV11-3 | CASSPSGLATPSSYNEQFF
TRBD1 | TRBV11-2 | CASSSHQGGWGEAFF
. | TRBV7-9 | CASSLESGYTF
TRBD1 | TRBV5-1 | CASSSGTGLQPQHF
. | TRBV28 | CASSFLKAGETQYF
TRBD1 | TRBV7-9 | CASSLQGVGFNSPLHF
. | TRBV30 | CAWSGGGYGRETQYF
. | TRBV12-5 | CASGLASPNNEQFF
TRBD1 | TRBV4-1 | CASSSGGSSTDTQYF
. | TRBV5-4 | CASRPPTGLNTEAFF
TRBD2 | TRBV28 | CASSLNTGGAQETQYF
TRBD1 | TRBV10-3 | CAISPTGEDETQYF
. | TRBV19 | CASSIMGSYEQYF
TRBD2 | TRBV10-3 | CAISPGLAGGVLHEQYF
. | TRBV20-1 | CSASPGAAGQPQHF
. | TRBV19 | CASSIGAYQPQHF
. | TRBV29-1 | CSVVRMATEAFF
. | TRBV3-1/TRBV3-2 | CASSQETNSPLHF
. | TRBV30 | CALAGPGGPNSPLHF
. | TRBV28 | CASSPVDPNSPLHF